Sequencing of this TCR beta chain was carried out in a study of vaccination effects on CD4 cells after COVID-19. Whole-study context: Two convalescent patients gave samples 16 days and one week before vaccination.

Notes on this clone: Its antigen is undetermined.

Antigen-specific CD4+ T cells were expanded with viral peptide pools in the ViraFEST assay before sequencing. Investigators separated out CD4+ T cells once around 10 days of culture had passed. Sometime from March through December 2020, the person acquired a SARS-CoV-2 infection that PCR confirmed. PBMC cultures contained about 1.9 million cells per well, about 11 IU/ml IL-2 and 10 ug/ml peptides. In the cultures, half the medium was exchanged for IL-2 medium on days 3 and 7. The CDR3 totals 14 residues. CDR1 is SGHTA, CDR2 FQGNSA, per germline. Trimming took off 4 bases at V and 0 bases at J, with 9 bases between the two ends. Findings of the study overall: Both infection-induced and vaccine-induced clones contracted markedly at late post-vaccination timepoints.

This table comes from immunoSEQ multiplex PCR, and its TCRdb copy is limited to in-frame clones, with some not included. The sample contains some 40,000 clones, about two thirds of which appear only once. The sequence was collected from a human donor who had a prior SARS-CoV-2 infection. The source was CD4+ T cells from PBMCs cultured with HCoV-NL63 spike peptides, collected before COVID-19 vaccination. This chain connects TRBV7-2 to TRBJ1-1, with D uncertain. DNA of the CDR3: TGTGCCAGCAGCTCCAGCCTCATGAACACTGAAGCTTTCTTT. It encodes CASSSSLMNTEAFF.